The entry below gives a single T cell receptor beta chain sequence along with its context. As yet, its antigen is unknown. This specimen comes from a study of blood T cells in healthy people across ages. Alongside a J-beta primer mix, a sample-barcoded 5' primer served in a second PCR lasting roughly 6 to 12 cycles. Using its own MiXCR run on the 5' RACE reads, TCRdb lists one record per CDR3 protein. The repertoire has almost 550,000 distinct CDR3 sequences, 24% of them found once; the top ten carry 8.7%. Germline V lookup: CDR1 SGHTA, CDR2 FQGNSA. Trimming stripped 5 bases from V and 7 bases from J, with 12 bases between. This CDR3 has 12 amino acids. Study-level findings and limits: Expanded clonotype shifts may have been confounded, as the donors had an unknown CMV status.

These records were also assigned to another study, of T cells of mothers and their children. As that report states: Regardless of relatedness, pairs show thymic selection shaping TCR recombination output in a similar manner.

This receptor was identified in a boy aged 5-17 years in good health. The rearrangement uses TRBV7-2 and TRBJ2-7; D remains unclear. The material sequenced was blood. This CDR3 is CASSMRLQEQYF. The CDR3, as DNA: TGTGCCAGCAGCATGAGACTCCAAGAGCAGTACTTC. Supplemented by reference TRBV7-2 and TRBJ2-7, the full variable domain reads GAGVSQSPSNKVTEKGKDVELRCDPISGHTALYWYRQSLGQGLEFLIYFQGNSAPDKSGLPSDRFSAERTGGSVSTLTIQRTQQEDSAVYLCASSMRLQEQYFGPGTRLTVT.